These 24 T cell receptor beta chains were all obtained from the same sample, sequenced in a study of T cells in Graves' hyperthyroidism and ophthalmopathy. RNA transcripts served as the template for amplifying TCR beta CDR3 regions. HTBI primers were used for first-round RT-PCR of the TCR CDR3. TCRdb itself ran the multiplex PCR reads through MiXCR, one entry per CDR3 protein. The sample gives under 650,000 distinct CDR3 sequences, 16% of which show up once; 3% to 4.5% is in the top ten. Sequenced: blood. The receptors were gathered from a woman aged 25 to 45 with Graves' hyperthyroidism.

Ten or more counts support this clonotype. The rearrangement links TRBV20-1 to TRBJ1-1; D unresolved. Between the trimmed V and J ends, which lost 6 bases and 1 base, there was a span of 15 bases. The CDR3 consists of 14 residues. Germline V gene sequence: CDR1 DFQATT, CDR2 SNEGSKA (reference sequence). DNA of the CDR3: TGCAGTGCCAGTATCTCCGTAGCGAACACTGAAGCTTTCTTT. Residues: CSASISVANTEAFF.

The gene calls are TRBV9 and TRBJ1-1; D is perhaps TRBD1 (5 bases). V dropped 2 bases and J dropped 1 base, with 12 bases sitting between them. CDR3 length: 15 amino acids. Per germline, CDR1 SGDLS and CDR2 YYNGEE. For the CDR3, the DNA is TGTGCCAGCAGCGTGACAACGGGGGAGAACACTGAAGCTTTCTTT. Translation gives CASSVTTGENTEAFF. The variable domain in full, completed from reference TRBV9 and TRBJ1-1, reads DSGVTQTPKHLITATGQRVTLRCSPRSGDLSVYWYQQSLDQGLQFLIQYYNGEERAKGNILERFSAQQFPDLHSELNLSSLELGDSALYFCASSVTTGENTEAFFGQGTRLTVV.

Only a few counts were recorded for this clonotype. V is TRBV29-1 and J is TRBJ2-5; D unresolved. This CDR3 is built from 11 residues. The ends were cut back, 4 bases at V and 0 bases at J, with 3 bases in the middle. Germline V gene sequence: CDR1 SQVTM, CDR2 ANQGSEA. CDR3 nucleotides: TGCAGCGTTGGGAACCAAGAGACCCAGTACTTC. Amino acids: CSVGNQETQYF.

This clonotype was found many times. J is TRBJ1-5 and V is TRBV7-2; weak D call: TRBD1 (6 bases). The germline V gene has CDR1 SGHTA and CDR2 FQGNSA. The CDR3 loop spans 15 amino acids. V lost 2 bases to trimming and J lost 7 bases, with 15 bases between them. The DNA of the CDR3 is TGTGCCAGCAGCTTAAGCACAGGGTCGGTCCAGCCCCAGCATTTT. Protein product: CASSLSTGSVQPQHF. The full variable domain, completed using reference TRBV7-2 and TRBJ1-5, is GAGVSQSPSNKVTEKGKDVELRCDPISGHTALYWYRQSLGQGLEFLIYFQGNSAPDKSGLPSDRFSAERTGGSVSTLTIQRTQQEDSAVYLCASSLSTGSVQPQHFGDGTRLSIL.

This clonotype was seen at least ten times. The gene calls are TRBV11-2 and TRBJ1-1; TRBD1 might be the D (6 bases). CDR1 SGHAT and CDR2 FQNNGV come from the germline V gene. Trimming took 1 base from V and 6 from J, leaving 9 bases between them. This CDR3 is built from 13 residues. The CDR3 DNA is TGTGCCAGCAGCTTAGTGGGGGCCGCTGAAGCTTTCTTT. Translated: CASSLVGAAEAFF.

This clonotype was seen at least ten times. The chain joins TRBV28 to TRBJ2-7, with TRBD2 matching over 15 bases. CDR3 length: 20 residues. V shed 3 bases and J 4 bases; nucleotides not matched to a gene: 16. Germline CDR1 reads MDHEN; CDR2 reads SYDVKM. CDR3 loop: CASSFHRDIGTSGRPYEQYF. DNA for the CDR3: TGTGCCAGCAGTTTTCACCGGGACATAGGGACTAGCGGGAGGCCTTACGAGCAGTACTTC.

The J gene is TRBJ1-5, the V gene TRBV5-8; 7 bases map to TRBD1. Unmatched junction bases numbered 7, after V lost 4 bases and J lost 0 bases. There are 16 residues in the CDR3. The germline gives CDR1 SGHTS, CDR2 YDEGEE. The CDR3 sequence is CASSPKQGISNQPQHF. The CDR3, as DNA: TGTGCCAGCAGCCCAAAACAGGGGATTAGCAATCAGCCCCAGCATTTT.

This clonotype was recorded many times. V usage is TRBV2 and J usage is TRBJ1-1; a weak D match, TRBD1 (5 bases). The CDR3 sequence is 11 residues long. Trimming removed 4 bases from V and 6 bases from J, with 6 bases in between. Germline V lookup: CDR1 SNHLY, CDR2 FYNNEI. The CDR3 region is CASSAGSEAFF. The CDR3 nucleotides are TGTGCCAGCAGTGCAGGGTCTGAAGCTTTCTTT.

In DNA form, the CDR3 reads TGTGCCAGCTCCGTGCGCGGAGCCTCTGGAAACACCATATATTTT. This translates into CASSVRGASGNTIYF. The chain links TRBV7-9 to TRBJ1-3; D remains unclear. CDR1 is SEHNR and CDR2 is FQNEAQ in the germline V gene (reference sequence). This CDR3 contains 15 residues. V lost 8 bases, J lost 0 bases, and 14 bases lay in between.

The genes are TRBV9 and TRBJ1-6; TRBD1 is a possible D gene (5 bases). Germline V CDR1 and CDR2: SGDLS, YYNGEE. CDR3 length equals 17 residues. Trimming took 3 bases from V and 6 from J, leaving 19 bases between them. The CDR3 loop reads CASSGAGTFGSNSPLHF. The CDR3 bases are TGTGCCAGCAGCGGCGCCGGGACTTTCGGTAGTAATTCACCCCTCCACTTT.

This CDR3 is CASSKYGTEAFF. In nucleotides, the CDR3 is TGTGCCAGTAGCAAGTATGGCACTGAAGCTTTCTTT. This sequence joins TRBV19 and TRBJ1-1; no clear D. The V and J ends lost 6 bases and 4 bases respectively, with 9 bases between them. This CDR3 is built from 12 residues. The V gene's germline CDR1 is LNHDA and CDR2 SQIVND (reference sequence).

This clonotype was counted ten times or more. V and J are TRBV24-1 and TRBJ2-3; 8 nucleotides agree with TRBD1. Trimming at V came to 5 bases and at J to 0 bases, leaving 6 bases not matched to a gene. The germline V gene has CDR1 KGHDR and CDR2 SFDVKD. This CDR3 has 16 amino acids. In DNA, the CDR3 is TGTGCCACCAGTGGGGGGACAGGACCTAGCACAGATACGCAGTATTTT. Its translation: CATSGGTGPSTDTQYF.

This chain connects TRBV20-1 to TRBJ2-1; a weak D match, TRBD1 (6 bases). Germline V gives CDR1 DFQATT, CDR2 SNEGSKA (reference sequence). V was clipped by 0 bases and J by 8 bases, with 17 bases between them. The CDR3 runs 15 residues. The CDR3 DNA is TGCAGTGCTAGAGAGGAACAGGGTCTTTGGGATGAGCAGTTCTTC. This gives the protein CSAREEQGLWDEQFF.

This clonotype turned up a few times. This rearrangement joins TRBV6-1 to TRBJ2-7; D is perhaps TRBD1 (5 bases). The CDR3 loop spans 15 amino acids. Germline loops: CDR1 MNHNS, CDR2 SASEGT. The V and J ends lost 6 bases and 2 bases respectively, with 17 bases between them. CDR3 sequence reads: CASRPGLGKPYEQYF. The CDR3 coding sequence is TGTGCCAGCAGACCAGGGTTGGGGAAACCCTACGAGCAGTACTTC.

In its sample, this clonotype was seen many times. This chain links TRBV6-2 or TRBV6-3 with TRBJ1-2; D is unresolved. Per the germline V gene, CDR1 is MNHEY and CDR2 is SVGEGT. The CDR3 spans 12 residues. Trimming removed 2 bases at V and 8 bases at J, with 9 bases between. The CDR3 coding sequence is TGTGCCAGCAGTTACCGTCAGTCCGGCTACACCTTC. The encoded protein is CASSYRQSGYTF.

This clonotype was recorded at least ten times. This rearrangement joins TRBV20-1 to TRBJ2-7, with 9 bases identical to TRBD1. Germline assignment: CDR1 DFQATT and CDR2 SNEGSKA (reference sequence). CDR3 length: 16 amino acids. The junction had 10 bases not matched to a gene; V was cut back by 3 bases and J by 1 base. The CDR3 loop is CSASRRDRVESYEQYF. The CDR3 DNA follows: TGCAGTGCTAGCAGAAGGGACAGGGTGGAGTCCTACGAGCAGTACTTC.

This clonotype showed up many times. The V gene is TRBV2, the J gene TRBJ2-5, with TRBD1 matching 7 bases. Germline V gene data show CDR1 as SNHLY and CDR2 as FYNNEI. After removal of 5 bases from V and 2 bases from J, the junction contained 5 bases not matched to a gene. The CDR3 loop spans 14 amino acids. The chain's CDR3 is CASSIGTEQETQYF. Written as DNA, the CDR3 is TGTGCCAGCAGTATAGGGACAGAACAAGAGACCCAGTACTTC.

This clonotype was counted at least ten times. Being one base from a much bigger clone, this may be a read error. V gene TRBV12-3 or TRBV12-4 combines with J gene TRBJ1-1; no definite D call. The V and J ends lost 1 base and 3 bases respectively, with 6 bases between them. This CDR3 is built from 13 residues. The CDR3 sequence is CASSLGVYTEAFF. CDR3 bases: TGTGCCAGCAGTTTAGGGGTGTACACTGAAGCTTTCTTT.

This clonotype was seen many times. The chain joins TRBV7-9 to TRBJ2-1; D may be TRBD2 (6 bases). Germline V lookup: CDR1 SEHNR, CDR2 FQNEAQ (reference sequence). This CDR3 region has 13 residues. Trimming pared 5 bases from V and 9 bases from J, leaving 14 bases between. The CDR3 loop is CASSPSGGLEQFF. The CDR3 nucleotides are TGTGCCAGCAGCCCTTCCGGGGGACTTGAGCAGTTCTTC.

This clonotype came up a few times. The genes are TRBV7-2 and TRBJ2-2; possibly TRBD2 for D (7 bases). The CDR3 is 16 residues long. Between the trimmed V and J ends, which lost 5 bases and 0 bases, there was a span of 13 bases. Germline lookup yields CDR1 SGHTA and CDR2 FQGNSA. DNA for the CDR3: TGTGCCAGCAGCATAAGGGGGGGAACGAACACCGGGGAGCTGTTTTTT. It specifies CASSIRGGTNTGELFF.

This clonotype was recorded many times. The J gene is TRBJ2-1, the V gene TRBV20-1; possible D gene TRBD2, 5 bases. V shed 6 bases and J shed 7 bases, with 19 bases lying between them. The CDR3 is 14 amino acids. Germline CDR1 reads DFQATT; CDR2 reads SNEGSKA (reference sequence). The CDR3 protein is CSAQAVGEGNEQFF. The CDR3 nucleotides read TGCAGTGCGCAGGCCGTCGGGGAAGGGAATGAGCAGTTCTTC.

A few counts support this clonotype. The chain combines TRBV6-5 with TRBJ2-2, with D possibly being TRBD2 (6 bases). From germline, CDR1 is MNHEY and CDR2 SVGAGI. The CDR3 covers 15 residues. The V end lost 0 bases, the J end lost 6 bases, and 11 bases lay between the germline ends. The CDR3 protein is CASSYSQTRSGELFF. In DNA form, the CDR3 reads TGTGCCAGCAGTTACTCCCAGACTAGATCCGGGGAGCTGTTTTTT.

This clonotype has ten or more counts. The chain links TRBV12-3 or TRBV12-4 to TRBJ2-3, with D perhaps matching TRBD1 (6 bases). This CDR3 region has 14 residues. V was cut by 7 bases and J by 2 bases, with 13 bases left in between. As DNA, the CDR3 is TGTGCCAGCACCCAGACAGGAGTCACAGATACGCAGTATTTT. Translated, it gives CASTQTGVTDTQYF.

Ten or more counts support this clonotype. The chain recombines TRBV7-2 with TRBJ2-1, with no clear D. V lost 4 bases to trimming and J lost 7 bases, with 11 bases between them. From germline, CDR1 is SGHTA and CDR2 FQGNSA. The CDR3 extends over 13 amino acids. CDR3 sequence: CASSSDQWNEQFF. The DNA of the CDR3 is TGTGCCAGCAGCTCGGACCAGTGGAATGAGCAGTTCTTC.